This T cell receptor (beta chain) was documented in a study of blood T cell repertoires in COVID-19. On the study more broadly: Material from acute and convalescent COVID-19 was sourced from the United States, Italy and Spain.

Patients of the Seattle cohort, enrolled during active infection, were followed longitudinally. Generated by immunoSEQ multiplex PCR, the TCRdb table keeps only in-frame clones and is missing some. Among under 300,000 clones listed, around 84% were seen once. With 4 bases clipped from V and 4 bases from J, the junction kept 17 bases outside the gene matches. This CDR3 comprises 18 residues. Germline loops: CDR1 GTSNPN, CDR2 SVGIG (reference sequence). This receptor was taken from a human donor with COVID-19, enrolled during active disease. The donor label of this sample is uncertain. The material sequenced was peripheral blood. This sequence joins TRBV30 and TRBJ1-3; 9 bases are shared with TRBD1. CDR3 region: CAWTLEGGQGTYGNTIYF. In DNA form, the CDR3 reads TGTGCCTGGACCCTGGAGGGGGGACAGGGAACATACGGAAACACCATATATTTT.